These 9 T cell receptor beta chains were sequenced from one sample in a study of blood T cells in healthy people across ages. Through a sample-barcoded 5' primer and a J-beta primer mix, a second PCR was run for roughly 7 to 12 cycles. MiXCR was run by TCRdb on the 5' RACE reads, yielding one entry per CDR3 protein. The sample yields around 600,000 distinct CDR3 sequences, 45% to 55% seen once. Sequencing used blood. The source is a man older than 75 in good health.

A single count supports this clonotype. The junction departs from germline at one end; a sequencing error may be responsible. V usage is TRBV7-2 and J usage is TRBJ2-1; 8 nucleotides match TRBD1. Germline V gene sequence: CDR1 SGHTA, CDR2 FQGNSA. The CDR3 has 16 residues. The DNA for the CDR3 is TGTGCTAGCAGCTTATCCCCGACAGGGGTCTACAATGAGCAGTCCTTC. Translation: CASSLSPTGVYNEQSF.

The genes are TRBV6-5 and TRBJ2-1; TRBD2 agrees at 13 bases. Per the germline V gene, CDR1 is MNHEY and CDR2 is SVGAGI. V lost 0 bases and J lost 10; bases outside the gene matches: 6. This CDR3 is 16 amino acids long. The CDR3 DNA reads TGTGCCAGCAGTTACTCCCTACTAGCGGGGGGGGCGGAGCAGTTCTTC. Protein: CASSYSLLAGGAEQFF.

The sample holds many counts of this clonotype. V and J are TRBV28 and TRBJ2-1, with D uncertain. V was clipped by 6 bases and J by 0 bases, with 12 bases between them. The germline gives CDR1 MDHEN, CDR2 SYDVKM. This CDR3 is built from 15 residues. CDR3 region: CASSFTSTSYNEQFF. CDR3 DNA sequence: TGTGCCAGCAGCTTCACGAGCACCTCCTACAATGAGCAGTTCTTC.

This chain links TRBV20-1 with TRBJ1-1, with 8 bases fitting TRBD1. Unmatched junction bases numbered 6, after V lost 5 bases and J lost 4 bases. Per germline, CDR1 DFQATT and CDR2 SNEGSKA (reference sequence). The CDR3 runs 13 residues. The CDR3 DNA is TGCAGTGCTGTACAGGGGGGTATCACTGAAGCTTTCTTT. Translated, it gives CSAVQGGITEAFF.

The V call is TRBV7-9, the J call TRBJ2-5; a weak D match, TRBD2 (6 bases). The CDR3 consists of 15 residues. V was cut by 5 bases and J by 4 bases, with 17 bases left in between. Germline lookup yields CDR1 SEHNR and CDR2 FQNEAQ (reference sequence). The CDR3 spells CASSPRLVVRETQYF. CDR3 nucleotide sequence: TGTGCCAGCAGCCCAAGACTAGTCGTCCGAGAGACCCAGTACTTC.

There are a few counts of this clonotype. Being one base from a much bigger clone, this may be a read error. The CDR3 DNA reads as TGTGCCAGCAGCCCCAACGTGGGTGAGCAGTACTTC. Its translation is CASSPNVGEQYF. This rearrangement joins TRBV7-2 to TRBJ2-7; D gene ambiguous. CDR1 and CDR2 (germline): SGHTA, FQGNSA. V lost 5 bases, J lost 7 bases, and 12 bases lay in between. The CDR3 has 12 amino acids.

This clonotype was observed a handful of times. The V and J genes are TRBV11-2 and TRBJ2-4, with TRBD1 as a possible D gene (6 bases). Germline V gene lookup returns CDR1 SGHAT and CDR2 FQNNGV. Trimming left V 5 bases short and J 4 bases short, with 9 bases between. The CDR3 runs to 13 residues. The CDR3 region has the DNA TGTGCCAGCAGCCAGGGGTTAAAAAACATTCAGTACTTC. As protein: CASSQGLKNIQYF. Drawing the rest from reference TRBV11-2 and TRBJ2-4, the complete variable domain is EAGVAQSPRYKIIEKRQSVAFWCNPISGHATLYWYQQILGQGPKLLIQFQNNGVVDDSQLPKDRFSAERLKGVDSTLKIQPAKLEDSAVYLCASSQGLKNIQYFGAGTRLSVL.

This clonotype was seen a handful of times. The chain recombines TRBV29-1 with TRBJ2-3; tentative D call: TRBD1 (5 bases). Trimming removed 6 bases from V and 1 base from J, with 20 bases in between. CDR1 is SQVTM, CDR2 ANQGSEA, per germline. The CDR3 covers 16 residues. In DNA form, the CDR3 reads TGCAGCGTCGCATTTGGGGCGCGCCAGGGCACAGATACGCAGTATTTT. This codes for CSVAFGARQGTDTQYF.

This chain joins TRBV20-1 and TRBJ2-3; 9 bases line up with TRBD1. The germline V gene encodes CDR1 DFQATT and CDR2 SNEGSKA (reference sequence). This CDR3 comprises 14 residues. J was trimmed by 9 bases and V by 5 bases; bases with no gene match: 12. This CDR3 reads CSAERTGEKETQYF. The CDR3 region has the DNA TGCAGTGCTGAGCGGACAGGGGAAAAAGAGACGCAGTATTTT.